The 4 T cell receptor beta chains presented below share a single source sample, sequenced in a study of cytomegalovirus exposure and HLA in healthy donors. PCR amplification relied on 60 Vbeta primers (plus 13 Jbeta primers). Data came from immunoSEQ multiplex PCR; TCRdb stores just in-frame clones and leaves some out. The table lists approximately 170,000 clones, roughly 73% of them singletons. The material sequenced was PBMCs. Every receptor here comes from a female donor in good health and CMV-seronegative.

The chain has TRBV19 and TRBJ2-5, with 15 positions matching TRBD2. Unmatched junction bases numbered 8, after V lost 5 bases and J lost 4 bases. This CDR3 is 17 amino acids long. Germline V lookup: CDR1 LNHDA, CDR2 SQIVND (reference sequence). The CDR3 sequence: CASSLSGTSGGPETQYF. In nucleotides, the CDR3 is TGTGCCAGTAGTCTCTCGGGGACTAGCGGGGGGCCAGAGACCCAGTACTTC.

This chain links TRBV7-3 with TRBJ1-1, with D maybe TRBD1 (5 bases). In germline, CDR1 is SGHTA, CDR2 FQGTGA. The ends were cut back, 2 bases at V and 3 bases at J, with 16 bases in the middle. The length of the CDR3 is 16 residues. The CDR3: CASSLGPGRHDTEAFF. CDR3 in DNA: TGTGCCAGCAGCTTAGGCCCAGGGAGGCACGACACTGAAGCTTTCTTT.

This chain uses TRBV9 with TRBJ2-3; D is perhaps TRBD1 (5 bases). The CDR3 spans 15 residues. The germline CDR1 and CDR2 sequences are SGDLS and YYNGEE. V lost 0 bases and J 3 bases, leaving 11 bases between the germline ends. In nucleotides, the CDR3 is TGTGCCAGCAGCGTAGGTCAGGGTGGTACAGATACGCAGTATTTT. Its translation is CASSVGQGGTDTQYF. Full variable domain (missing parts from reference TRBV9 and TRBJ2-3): DSGVTQTPKHLITATGQRVTLRCSPRSGDLSVYWYQQSLDQGLQFLIQYYNGEERAKGNILERFSAQQFPDLHSELNLSSLELGDSALYFCASSVGQGGTDTQYFGPGTRLTVL.

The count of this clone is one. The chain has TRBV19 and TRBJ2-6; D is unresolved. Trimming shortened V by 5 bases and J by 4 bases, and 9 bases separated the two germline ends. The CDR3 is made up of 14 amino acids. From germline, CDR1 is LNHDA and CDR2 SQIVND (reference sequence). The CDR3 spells CASSGLQGANVLTF. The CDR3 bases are TGTGCCAGTAGTGGTCTACAGGGGGCCAACGTCCTGACTTTC.